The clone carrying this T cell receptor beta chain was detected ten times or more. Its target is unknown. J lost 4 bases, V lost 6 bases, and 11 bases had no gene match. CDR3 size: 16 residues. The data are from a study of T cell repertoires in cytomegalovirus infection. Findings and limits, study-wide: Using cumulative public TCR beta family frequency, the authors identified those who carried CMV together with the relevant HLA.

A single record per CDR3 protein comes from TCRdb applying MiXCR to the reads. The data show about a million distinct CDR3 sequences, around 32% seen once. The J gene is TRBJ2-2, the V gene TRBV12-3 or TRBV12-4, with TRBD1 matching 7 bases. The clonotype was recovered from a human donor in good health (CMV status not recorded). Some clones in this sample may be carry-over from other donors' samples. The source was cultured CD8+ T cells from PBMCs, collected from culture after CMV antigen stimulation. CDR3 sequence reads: CASRGNRDRTTGELFF. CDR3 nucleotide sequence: TGTGCCAGCAGGGGTAACCGGGACAGAACCACCGGGGAGCTGTTTTTT.